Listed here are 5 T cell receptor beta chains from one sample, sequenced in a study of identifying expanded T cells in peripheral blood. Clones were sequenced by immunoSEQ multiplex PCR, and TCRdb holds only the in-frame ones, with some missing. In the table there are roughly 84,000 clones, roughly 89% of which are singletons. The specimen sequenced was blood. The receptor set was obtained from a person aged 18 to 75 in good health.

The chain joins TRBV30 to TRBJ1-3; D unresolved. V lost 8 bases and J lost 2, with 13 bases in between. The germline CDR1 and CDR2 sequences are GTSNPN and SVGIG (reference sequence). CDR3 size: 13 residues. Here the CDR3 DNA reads TGTGCCCGCCAGAGTGAGCCTGGAAACACCATATATTTT. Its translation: CARQSEPGNTIYF.

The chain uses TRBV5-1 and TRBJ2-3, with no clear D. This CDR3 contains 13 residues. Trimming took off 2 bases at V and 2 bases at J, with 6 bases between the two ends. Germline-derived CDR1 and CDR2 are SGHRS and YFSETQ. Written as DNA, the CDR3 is TGCGCCAGCAGCTTAGACCTCACAGATACGCAGTATTTT. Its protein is CASSLDLTDTQYF.

This chain's CDR3 is CASSQEGLAYTDTQYF. The CDR3 DNA reads as TGTGCCAGCAGCCAAGAAGGCCTAGCGTACACAGATACGCAGTATTTT. J is TRBJ2-3 and V is TRBV4-2; D is possibly TRBD2 (6 bases). The CDR3 totals 16 residues. Germline V gene lookup returns CDR1 LGHNA and CDR2 YNFKEQ. V was pared by 0 bases and J by 2 bases, with 12 bases between.

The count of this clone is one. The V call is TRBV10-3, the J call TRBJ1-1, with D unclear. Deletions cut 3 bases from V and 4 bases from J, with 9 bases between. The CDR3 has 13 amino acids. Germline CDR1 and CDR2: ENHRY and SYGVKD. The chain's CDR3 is CAISDLIGTEAFF. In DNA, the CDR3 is TGTGCCATCAGTGATCTCATCGGCACTGAAGCTTTCTTT.

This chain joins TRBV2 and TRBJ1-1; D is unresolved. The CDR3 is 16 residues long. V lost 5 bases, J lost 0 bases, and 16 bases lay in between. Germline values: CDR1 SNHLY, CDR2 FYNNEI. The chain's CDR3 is CASSRNLGQLNTEAFF. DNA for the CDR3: TGTGCCAGCAGTAGGAATTTGGGTCAGTTGAACACTGAAGCTTTCTTT.